The T cell receptor (beta chain) described here comes from a study of persistence of HIV-infected CD4 T cells. Sequencing used immunoSEQ version 4 in survey mode. The method was immunoSEQ multiplex PCR; TCRdb's version includes in-frame clones alone and lacks a portion of them. The sample lists more than 45,000 clones, about four fifths occurring once. Lysates of CMV-infected fibroblasts at 10 ug/mL stimulated these cells. CD40L/CD69 double-negative CD45RO-high memory CD4+ T cells were collected. Donors were HIV-1-infected adults who began suppressive ART during chronic infection. Overall study findings and caveats: Antigen-responding cells were enriched for degenerate expanded CDR3beta sequences.

In the case of this clone: What it recognizes is unknown.

The CDR3 runs to 12 residues. From germline, CDR1 is MNHNY and CDR2 SVGAGI (reference sequence). The ends were cut back, 6 bases at V and 6 bases at J, with 9 bases in the middle. Specimen: CD4+ T cells sorted from PBMCs after roughly 18-hour stimulation, collected from a patient who received antiretroviral therapy. The rearrangement links TRBV6-6 to TRBJ2-1, with a possible D match to TRBD2 (7 bases). This clonotype originated in an adult man with HIV who was CMV-seropositive. The CDR3 here is CASRRGGNEQFF. In DNA form, the CDR3 reads TGTGCCAGCAGGAGGGGGGGCAATGAGCAGTTCTTC.